A single sample gave rise to the 12 T cell receptor beta chains below, sequenced in a study of regulatory T cells in long-lasting Graves disease (dated by TCRdb to about 2021). The protocol used for the library was multiplex PCR. The data were produced on an Illumina HiSeq 4000. TCR beta libraries were built with iRepertoire HTBI primers and Arm-PCR amplification of CDR3 regions. TCRdb redid the processing of the public reads, applying fastp at Q25 and MiXCR, and retained in-frame beta chains. Every distinct CDR3 protein forms one entry, paired with its most common genes and DNA. For this sample there are approximately 400,000 distinct CDR3 sequences; 20% to 25% appear just once. 25% to 30% of the sample comes from the top ten. The time point label, read with the paper, signifies: persistent/refractory GD, antithyroid drugs over 5 years with positive TRAb. For both TCR sequencing and RNA sequencing, RNA was extracted from PBMCs in TRIzol.

The starting material was peripheral blood mononuclear cells (PBMCs), obtained when the disease was refractory, from a patient treated with antithyroid drugs. All receptors come from a woman in her thirties or forties with Graves disease. Donor details come from another sample of the same person, matched by shared clones.

Ten or more counts support this clonotype. The V and J genes are TRBV28 and TRBJ1-2, with 7 bases lining up with TRBD1. Germline values: CDR1 MDHEN, CDR2 SYDVKM. CDR3 length: 14 amino acids. The trim removed 3 bases at V and 7 bases at J, leaving 8 bases unmatched. CDR3 amino acids: CASSFQQGSGGYTF. DNA of the CDR3: TGTGCCAGCAGTTTTCAACAGGGGAGCGGTGGCTACACCTTC.

Remarks on this clonotype: An end of the junction does not agree with germline; a read error may underlie this. The chain has TRBV11-2 and TRBJ2-3; D is perhaps TRBD2 (5 bases). The CDR3 is 13 residues long. Germline V gene lookup returns CDR1 SGHAT and CDR2 FQNNGV. The CDR3 DNA reads as TGTGCCAGCAGCCCGGAACTAGTCCCTTCTCGTCATTTT. Protein product: CASSPELVPSRHF. Using reference TRBV11-2 and TRBJ2-3 for the parts outside the CDR3, the full variable domain is EAGVAQSPRYKIIEKRQSVAFWCNPISGHATLYWYQQILGQGPKLLIQFQNNGVVDDSQLPKDRFSAERLKGVDSTLKIQPAKLEDSAVYLCASSPELVPSRHFGPGTRLTVL.

V usage is TRBV28 and J usage is TRBJ2-1; 13 bases line up with TRBD2. J gave up 4 bases and V 6 bases, and 6 bases lay outside the gene matches. CDR3 length: 16 amino acids. CDR1 MDHEN and CDR2 SYDVKM come from the germline V gene. The DNA for the CDR3 is TGTGCCAGCAGGCTTACTAGCGGGGGGGTTTACAATGAGCAGTTCTTC. This codes for CASRLTSGGVYNEQFF.

This clonotype was observed at least ten times. The rearrangement joins TRBV27 to TRBJ1-5; D remains ambiguous. The length of the CDR3 is 14 residues. V was clipped by 8 bases and J by 3 bases, with 14 bases between them. Per germline, CDR1 MNHEY and CDR2 SMNVEV (reference sequence). In nucleotides, the CDR3 is TGTGCCAGCGGCCGTCATAATTTCAATCAGCCCCAGCATTTT. This encodes CASGRHNFNQPQHF.

This clonotype occurred a few times. The V call is TRBV27, the J call TRBJ1-5; 9 nucleotides align to TRBD1. CDR1 MNHEY and CDR2 SMNVEV come from the germline V gene (reference sequence). The CDR3 is made up of 15 amino acids. Trimming at V came to 6 bases and at J to 9 bases, leaving 12 bases not matched to a gene. The DNA of the CDR3 is TGTGCCAGCAGCCTCTCGGGACAGGGATTTCGGCCCCAGCATTTT. Translating it yields CASSLSGQGFRPQHF.

This clonotype was found many times. The rearrangement uses TRBV7-9 and TRBJ2-5, with D maybe TRBD2 (7 bases). The CDR3 totals 15 residues. Germline-derived CDR1 and CDR2 are SEHNR and FQNEAQ (reference sequence). V shed 3 bases and J shed 5 bases, with 16 bases lying between them. The CDR3 is CASSLGAGGLETQYF. Here the CDR3 DNA reads TGTGCCAGCAGCTTGGGGGCCGGGGGGTTGGAGACCCAGTACTTC.

This clonotype came up once. The chain links TRBV19 to TRBJ1-5, with a possible D match to TRBD1 (5 bases). Trimming pared 1 base from V and 5 bases from J, leaving 12 bases between. CDR1 and CDR2 (germline): LNHDA, SQIVND (reference sequence). The length of the CDR3 is 15 residues. The CDR3: CASSIVGDGDQPQHF. In nucleotides, the CDR3 is TGTGCCAGTAGTATAGTTGGGGACGGAGATCAGCCCCAGCATTTT.

This clonotype has a single count. The V gene is TRBV5-1, the J gene TRBJ1-1, with 8 bases matching TRBD1. From germline, CDR1 is SGHRS and CDR2 YFSETQ. The V gene end was trimmed by 4 bases and the J gene end by 5 bases; junction bases not matched to a gene: 7. There are 14 residues in the CDR3. The CDR3 bases are TGCGCCAGCAGCGTCCAGGGGGCTTATACTGAAGCTTTCTTT. Protein sequence: CASSVQGAYTEAFF.

The chain recombines TRBV20-1 with TRBJ1-3, with D perhaps matching TRBD1 (6 bases). The CDR3 loop spans 15 amino acids. Germline loops: CDR1 DFQATT, CDR2 SNEGSKA (reference sequence). V lost 0 bases to trimming and J lost 2 bases, with 11 bases between them. CDR3 amino acids: CSARDGRGTGNTIYF. In DNA, the CDR3 is TGCAGTGCTAGAGATGGCAGGGGAACTGGAAACACCATATATTTT.

This clonotype was seen at least ten times. This chain connects TRBV20-1 to TRBJ1-5, with TRBD1 identical over 8 bases. Trimming cost V 6 bases and J 7 bases; bases outside gene matches: 8. The CDR3 is 13 residues long. Germline loops: CDR1 DFQATT, CDR2 SNEGSKA (reference sequence). The CDR3 sequence is CSASGQVGQPQHF. CDR3 bases: TGCAGTGCCTCGGGACAGGTGGGGCAGCCCCAGCATTTT.

As for this clonotype: A much larger clone differs by one base, so this may be a read error. This chain uses TRBV7-6 with TRBJ2-7; no firm D call. The length of the CDR3 is 13 residues. The V gene lost 5 bases and the J gene lost 3 bases, with 11 bases spanning the gap. Germline assignment: CDR1 SGHVS and CDR2 FNYEAQ. DNA for the CDR3: TGTGCCAGCAGCCCCACCCCCGGCTACGAGCAGTACTTC. Amino acids: CASSPTPGYEQYF. The whole variable domain, filled in from reference TRBV7-6 and TRBJ2-7, reads GAGVSQSPRYKVTKRGQDVALRCDPISGHVSLYWYRQALGQGPEFLTYFNYEAQQDKSGLPNDRFSAERPEGSISTLTIQRTEQRDSAMYRCASSPTPGYEQYFGPGTRLTVT.

This clonotype was counted only a few times. J is TRBJ2-7 and V is TRBV11-2; 11 nucleotides agree with TRBD2. The CDR3 is 16 residues long. The V and J ends lost 5 bases and 4 bases, in that order; junction bases with no gene match: 10. Germline assignment: CDR1 SGHAT and CDR2 FQNNGV. CDR3 residues: CASSLNLAGGHYEQYF. DNA of the CDR3: TGTGCCAGCAGCCTGAACCTAGCGGGAGGACATTACGAGCAGTACTTC.